The 25 T cell receptor beta chains listed next were all sequenced from one sample in a study of blood T cell repertoires in COVID-19. The assay was immunoSEQ multiplex PCR, and TCRdb's table has in-frame clones only and misses some. The profile covers about 130,000 clones, with 70% to 80% appearing a single time and under 45% taken by the ten largest. The sequenced sample consisted of peripheral blood. The receptors stem from a man in his forties with active or convalescent COVID-19.

This sequence joins TRBV2 and TRBJ1-1, with 8 bases fitting TRBD1. The CDR3 covers 15 residues. CDR1 is SNHLY, CDR2 FYNNEI, per germline. Trimming at V came to 4 bases and at J to 0 bases, leaving 4 bases not matched to a gene. The CDR3 loop is CASSGQGTLNTEAFF. The CDR3 nucleotides read TGTGCCAGCAGTGGACAGGGGACCTTGAACACTGAAGCTTTCTTT. Using reference TRBV2 and TRBJ1-1 for the parts outside the CDR3, the full variable domain is EPEVTQTPSHQVTQMGQEVILRCVPISNHLYFYWYRQILGQKVEFLVSFYNNEISEKSEIFDDQFSVERPDGSNFTLKIRSTKLEDSAMYFCASSGQGTLNTEAFFGQGTRLTVV.

V and J are TRBV19 and TRBJ2-3; D not resolved. Germline V CDR1 and CDR2: LNHDA, SQIVND (reference sequence). This CDR3 contains 15 residues. The V end was cut by 3 bases, the J end by 7 bases, with 17 bases between. DNA for the CDR3: TGTGCCAGTAGTATGGTGGCAGGCTTTTCGAATACGCAGTATTTT. Amino acid sequence: CASSMVAGFSNTQYF.

This chain uses TRBV29-1 with TRBJ1-1; TRBD1 matches at 7 bases. Losses at the gene ends were 6 bases for V and 1 base for J; bases not matched to a gene: 14. There are 16 residues in the CDR3. Germline CDR1 reads SQVTM; CDR2 reads ANQGSEA. The CDR3 sequence is CSVEGDRDWRNTEAFF. DNA for the CDR3: TGCAGCGTAGAGGGAGACAGGGACTGGAGGAACACTGAAGCTTTCTTT.

The chain uses TRBV7-9 and TRBJ1-1; D is undetermined. Germline CDR1 SEHNR, CDR2 FQNEAQ (reference sequence). The CDR3 spans 14 residues. Trimming took 7 bases from V and 0 from J, leaving 12 bases between them. The CDR3 loop is CASTPPGVNTEAFF. Here the CDR3 DNA reads TGTGCCAGCACCCCCCCAGGCGTGAACACTGAAGCTTTCTTT. Combining the CDR3 with reference TRBV7-9 and TRBJ1-1 gives the whole variable domain DTGVSQNPRHKITKRGQNVTFRCDPISEHNRLYWYRQTLGQGPEFLTYFQNEAQLEKSRLLSDRFSAERPKGSFSTLEIQRTEQGDSAMYLCASTPPGVNTEAFFGQGTRLTVV.

The chain joins TRBV25-1 to TRBJ1-3; 9 nucleotides align to TRBD1. CDR3 length: 16 amino acids. Germline values: CDR1 MGHDK, CDR2 SYGVNS. The V gene end was trimmed by 3 bases and the J gene end by 4 bases; junction bases not matched to a gene: 7. Written as DNA, the CDR3 is TGTGCCAGCAGTGATTTGTCCGGGACAGGGGGAAACACCATATATTTT. Amino acids: CASSDLSGTGGNTIYF.

This clone showed up just once. The V call is TRBV19, the J call TRBJ2-2, with 10 bases that match TRBD2. There are 17 residues in the CDR3. V gave up 4 bases and J gave up 2 bases; unmatched junction bases: 7. Germline assignment: CDR1 LNHDA and CDR2 SQIVND (reference sequence). The CDR3 is CASSKLAGGQNTGELFF. CDR3 DNA: TGTGCCAGTAGTAAGTTAGCGGGGGGCCAAAACACCGGGGAGCTGTTTTTT.

The V and J genes are TRBV15 and TRBJ1-3; unclear D gene. The CDR3 has 15 amino acids. The germline V and J ends were trimmed by 0 bases and 0 bases, with 6 bases remaining between them. CDR1 and CDR2 from the germline V gene are LNHNV and YYDKDF (reference sequence). In DNA form, the CDR3 reads TGTGCCACCAGCAGAGAAGCAAGCTCTGGAAACACCATATATTTT. Protein sequence: CATSREASSGNTIYF.

The V call is TRBV27, the J call TRBJ2-7; TRBD1 aligns across 9 bases. V lost 5 bases, J lost 4 bases, and 6 bases stayed unmatched. Germline loops: CDR1 MNHEY, CDR2 SMNVEV (reference sequence). The CDR3 sequence is 14 residues long. The CDR3 coding sequence is TGTGCCAGCAGTCTCCCGGGACAGGGTTACGAGCAGTACTTC. Amino acid sequence: CASSLPGQGYEQYF.

This rearrangement joins TRBV6-4 to TRBJ2-1; 9 bases align to TRBD2. V shed 4 bases and J 7 bases; nucleotides not matched to a gene: 8. The germline CDR1 and CDR2 sequences are MRHNA and SNTAGT. The CDR3 contains 15 residues. CDR3 loop: CASSVLAGEVNEQFF. Written as DNA, the CDR3 is TGTGCCAGCAGTGTCTTAGCGGGGGAAGTAAATGAGCAGTTCTTC.

The rearrangement uses TRBV29-1 and TRBJ1-3; weak D call: TRBD1 (5 bases). In germline, CDR1 is SQVTM, CDR2 ANQGSEA. V lost 6 bases to trimming and J lost 0 bases, with 27 bases between them. There are 19 residues in the CDR3. The CDR3 here is CSVLMPWGTGAISGNTIYF. Written as DNA, the CDR3 is TGCAGCGTATTAATGCCGTGGGGGACTGGGGCCATCTCTGGAAACACCATATATTTT.

The gene calls are TRBV9 and TRBJ1-1; a possible D gene is TRBD1 (5 bases). V dropped 4 bases and J dropped 7 bases, with 17 bases sitting between them. Germline V CDR1 and CDR2: SGDLS, YYNGEE. This CDR3 region has 14 residues. CDR3 in amino acids: CASSPQDQGREAFF. The CDR3 DNA is TGTGCCAGCAGCCCCCAAGACCAGGGTCGTGAAGCTTTCTTT.

CDR3 sequence (DNA): TGTGCCAGCACAGGACAGGGGGTGCTCTACGAGCAGTACTTC. It specifies CASTGQGVLYEQYF. The V and J genes are TRBV2 and TRBJ2-7, with 10 bases aligning to TRBD1. Germline V gives CDR1 SNHLY, CDR2 FYNNEI. V was pared by 7 bases and J by 3 bases, with 6 bases of the junction left unmatched. This CDR3 is built from 14 residues.

The rearrangement joins TRBV7-6 to TRBJ1-2; D unclear. Trimming removed 5 bases from V and 8 bases from J, with 9 bases in between. This CDR3 region has 11 residues. From germline, CDR1 is SGHVS and CDR2 FNYEAQ. CDR3 DNA sequence: TGTGCCAGCAGCCGCTCGGGAGGCTACACCTTC. It is translated as CASSRSGGYTF.

The chain joins TRBV5-1 to TRBJ1-1, with D tentatively TRBD1 (5 bases). This CDR3 is 13 amino acids long. V lost 1 base and J 7 bases, leaving 11 bases between the germline ends. Germline V lookup: CDR1 SGHRS, CDR2 YFSETQ. The CDR3 nucleotides are TGCGCCAGCAGCTTGTTGACAGAACATGAAGCTTTCTTT. Translating gives CASSLLTEHEAFF.

This clone was found once. This chain joins TRBV7-3 and TRBJ2-2; possibly TRBD2 for D (6 bases). Germline assignment: CDR1 SGHTA and CDR2 FQGTGA. The V end lost 5 bases, the J end lost 7 bases, and 17 bases lay between the germline ends. This CDR3 is built from 15 residues. The CDR3 sequence is CASSQGLQSGGELFF. Written as DNA, the CDR3 is TGTGCCAGCAGCCAAGGACTACAATCAGGCGGGGAGCTGTTTTTT.

The CDR3 coding sequence is TGTGCCAGCAGCCCTTCGTTTGGCTACACCTTC. Encoded protein: CASSPSFGYTF. The J gene is TRBJ1-2, the V gene TRBV12-3 or TRBV12-4; D is undetermined. V lost 6 bases and J lost 7, with 9 bases in between. This CDR3 region has 11 residues.

This clone appeared a few times. J is TRBJ2-5 and V is TRBV30; D call uncertain. The CDR3 is 13 amino acids. Germline-derived CDR1 and CDR2 are GTSNPN and SVGIG (reference sequence). Trimming took off 0 bases at V and 5 bases at J, with 10 bases between the two ends. The CDR3 spells CAWSVRGWETQYF. The DNA for the CDR3 is TGTGCCTGGAGTGTACGAGGATGGGAGACCCAGTACTTC.

This sequence joins TRBV24-1 and TRBJ2-1; D not resolved. Germline values: CDR1 KGHDR, CDR2 SFDVKD. CDR3 length: 14 residues. Trimming stripped 2 bases from V and 6 bases from J, with 10 bases between. CDR3 DNA sequence: TGTGCCACCAGTGATTGGGCCCTTAGCAATGAGCAGTTCTTC. Translation: CATSDWALSNEQFF.

The CDR3 bases are TGTGCCAGCAGCTACCTAGCGGACTCCTACAATGAGCAGTTCTTC. Protein product: CASSYLADSYNEQFF. This chain links TRBV6-5 with TRBJ2-1; TRBD2 aligns across 7 bases. The J segment lost 0 bases and the V segment lost 6 bases, leaving 5 bases of the junction unmatched. CDR1 and CDR2 (germline): MNHEY, SVGAGI. This CDR3 region has 15 residues.

The chain combines TRBV3-1 (or the pseudogene TRBV3-2) with TRBJ2-1; possible D gene TRBD2, 7 bases. V shed 1 base and J shed 2 bases, with 15 bases lying between them. This CDR3 spans 17 amino acids. Germline V gene lookup returns CDR1 LGHDT and CDR2 YNNKEL (reference sequence). The CDR3 here is CASSQGWKGGPYNEQFF. CDR3 DNA: TGTGCCAGCAGCCAAGGGTGGAAGGGGGGGCCCTACAATGAGCAGTTCTTC.

This chain links TRBV4-1 with TRBJ2-5, with a possible D match to TRBD2 (6 bases). Germline CDR1 and CDR2: MGHRA and YSYEKL. Trimming pared 4 bases from V and 2 bases from J, leaving 11 bases between. This CDR3 contains 14 residues. The CDR3 DNA reads TGCGCCAGCAGCCCCGGAGGGAAGCAAGAGACCCAGTACTTC. The encoded protein is CASSPGGKQETQYF.

The chain employs TRBV9 and TRBJ2-7; tentatively, D is TRBD1 (5 bases). The CDR3 is made up of 13 amino acids. Germline V gene lookup returns CDR1 SGDLS and CDR2 YYNGEE. V lost 3 bases and J 5 bases, leaving 12 bases between the germline ends. The CDR3 loop reads CASSESLGHEQYF. In nucleotides, the CDR3 is TGTGCCAGCAGCGAGAGTCTGGGGCACGAGCAGTACTTC.

This rearrangement joins TRBV28 to TRBJ1-2; D gene ambiguous. The V gene's germline CDR1 is MDHEN and CDR2 SYDVKM. This CDR3 comprises 12 residues. Trimming took off 3 bases at V and 7 bases at J, with 9 bases between the two ends. The CDR3: CASSLPQTGYTF. The CDR3 DNA is TGTGCCAGCAGTTTGCCACAGACTGGCTACACCTTC.

J is TRBJ2-7 and V is TRBV28, with 7 bases aligning to TRBD1. CDR1 is MDHEN and CDR2 is SYDVKM in the germline V gene. V shed 6 bases and J 7 bases; nucleotides not matched to a gene: 15. This CDR3 has 15 amino acids. CDR3: CASSLGETGVAEQYF. The CDR3 coding sequence is TGTGCCAGCAGCCTCGGGGAAACAGGGGTCGCGGAGCAGTACTTC.

This clone turned up a few times. V usage is TRBV15 and J usage is TRBJ1-5, with D possibly being TRBD1 (5 bases). Trimming removed 0 bases at V and 0 bases at J, with 9 bases between. The CDR3 runs to 16 residues. Germline CDR1 LNHNV, CDR2 YYDKDF (reference sequence). CDR3 amino acids: CATSRDLGDSNQPQHF. In DNA form, the CDR3 reads TGTGCCACCAGCAGAGATTTAGGGGATAGCAATCAGCCCCAGCATTTT.